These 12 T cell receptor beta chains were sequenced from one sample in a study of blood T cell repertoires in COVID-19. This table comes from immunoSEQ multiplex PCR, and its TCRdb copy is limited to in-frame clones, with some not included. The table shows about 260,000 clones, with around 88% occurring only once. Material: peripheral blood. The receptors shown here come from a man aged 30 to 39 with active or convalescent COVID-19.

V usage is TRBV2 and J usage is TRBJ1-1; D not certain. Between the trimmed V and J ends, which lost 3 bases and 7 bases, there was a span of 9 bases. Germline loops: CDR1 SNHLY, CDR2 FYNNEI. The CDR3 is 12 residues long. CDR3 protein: CASSDTTHEAFF. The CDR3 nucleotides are TGTGCCAGCAGTGATACGACACATGAAGCTTTCTTT.

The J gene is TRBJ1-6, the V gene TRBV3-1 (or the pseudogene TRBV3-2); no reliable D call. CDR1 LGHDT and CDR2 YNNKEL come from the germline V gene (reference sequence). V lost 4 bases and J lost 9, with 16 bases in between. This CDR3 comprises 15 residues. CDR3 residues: CASSPEGSLASPLHF. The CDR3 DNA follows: TGTGCCAGCAGCCCGGAGGGCAGCCTAGCTTCACCCCTCCACTTT.

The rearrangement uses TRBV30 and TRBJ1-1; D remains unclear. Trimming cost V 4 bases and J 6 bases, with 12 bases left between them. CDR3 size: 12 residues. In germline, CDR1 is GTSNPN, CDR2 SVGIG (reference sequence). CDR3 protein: CAWTGEIAEAFF. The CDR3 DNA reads TGTGCCTGGACCGGGGAGATAGCTGAAGCTTTCTTT.

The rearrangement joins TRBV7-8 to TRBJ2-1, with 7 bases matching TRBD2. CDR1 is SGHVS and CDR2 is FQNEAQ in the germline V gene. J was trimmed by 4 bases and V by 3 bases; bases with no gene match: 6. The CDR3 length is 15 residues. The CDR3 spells CASSFGSSGYNEQFF. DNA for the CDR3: TGTGCCAGCAGCTTCGGGTCTAGCGGTTACAATGAGCAGTTCTTC.

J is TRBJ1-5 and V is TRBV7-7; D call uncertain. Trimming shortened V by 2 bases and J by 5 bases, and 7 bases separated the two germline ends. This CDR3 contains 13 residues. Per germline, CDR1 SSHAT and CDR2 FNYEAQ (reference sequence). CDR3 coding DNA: TGTGCCAGCAGCTTATCTTTCGATCAGCCCCAGCATTTT. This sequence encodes CASSLSFDQPQHF.

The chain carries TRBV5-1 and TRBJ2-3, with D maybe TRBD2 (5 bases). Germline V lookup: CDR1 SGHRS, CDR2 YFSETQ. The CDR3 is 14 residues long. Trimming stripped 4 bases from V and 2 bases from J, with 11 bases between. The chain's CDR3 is CASSPGWTTDTQYF. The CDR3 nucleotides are TGCGCCAGCAGCCCGGGATGGACCACAGATACGCAGTATTTT.

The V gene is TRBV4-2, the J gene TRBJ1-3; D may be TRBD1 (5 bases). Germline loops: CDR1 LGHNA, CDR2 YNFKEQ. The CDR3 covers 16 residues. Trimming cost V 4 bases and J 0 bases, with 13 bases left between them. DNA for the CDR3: TGTGCCAGCAGCCCAACCGGGGGTCGCTCTGGAAACACCATATATTTT. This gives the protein CASSPTGGRSGNTIYF.

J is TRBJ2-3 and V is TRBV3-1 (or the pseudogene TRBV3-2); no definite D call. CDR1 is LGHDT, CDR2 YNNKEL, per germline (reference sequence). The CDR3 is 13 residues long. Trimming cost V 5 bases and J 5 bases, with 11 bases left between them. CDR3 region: CASSSALLDTQYF. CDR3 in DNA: TGTGCCAGCAGCTCCGCCCTACTAGATACGCAGTATTTT.

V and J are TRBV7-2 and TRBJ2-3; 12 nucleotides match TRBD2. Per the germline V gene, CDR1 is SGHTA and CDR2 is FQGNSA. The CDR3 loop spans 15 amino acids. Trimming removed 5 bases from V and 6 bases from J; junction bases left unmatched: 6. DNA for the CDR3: TGTGCCAGCAGCCAGCTAGCGGGGGGGCTGGATACGCAGTATTTT. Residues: CASSQLAGGLDTQYF.

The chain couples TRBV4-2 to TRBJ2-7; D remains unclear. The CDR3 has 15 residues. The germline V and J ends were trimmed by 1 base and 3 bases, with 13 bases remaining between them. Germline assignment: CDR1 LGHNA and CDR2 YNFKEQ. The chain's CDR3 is CASSQGLGSFYEQYF. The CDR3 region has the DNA TGTGCCAGCAGCCAAGGGCTGGGCAGTTTCTACGAGCAGTACTTC.

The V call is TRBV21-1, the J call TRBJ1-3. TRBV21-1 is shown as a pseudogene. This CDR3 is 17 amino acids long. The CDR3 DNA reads TGTGCCAGCAGCATAAAAGGGACTGCTGAGACCTCAAACACCATATATTTT. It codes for CASSIKGTAETSNTIYF.

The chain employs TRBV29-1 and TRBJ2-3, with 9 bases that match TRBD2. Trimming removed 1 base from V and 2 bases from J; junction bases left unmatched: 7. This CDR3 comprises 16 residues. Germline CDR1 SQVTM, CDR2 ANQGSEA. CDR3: CSVEGRGGVNTDTQYF. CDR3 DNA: TGCAGCGTTGAAGGGCGGGGGGGAGTCAACACAGATACGCAGTATTTT.